The clone carrying this T cell receptor beta chain was found once. The target antigen is unknown. V gave up 5 bases and J gave up 1 base, with 8 bases separating them. CDR1 is SNHLY and CDR2 is FYNNEI in the germline V gene. The CDR3 extends over 13 amino acids. TCRdb's table, derived via immunoSEQ multiplex PCR, lists solely in-frame clones and lacks some. The sample yields roughly 130,000 clones, about 93% seen once. This entry comes from a study of T cell responses to AZD1222 COVID-19 vaccine. General study points: Spike-specific TCR breadth and depth both grew after two AZD1222 doses. Without day 14 samples, only post-peak T cell repertoires were studied.

This sequence joins TRBV2 and TRBJ1-1; no firm D call. The receptor's source is an adult in good health. Sequenced here: peripheral blood, sampled on day 0 of AZD1222 vaccination. The CDR3 sequence is CASSYHPNTEAFF. The CDR3 DNA sequence: TGTGCCAGCAGTTATCACCCGAACACTGAAGCTTTCTTT.